The 13 T cell receptor beta chains listed next were all sequenced from one sample in a study of T-cell reconstitution after alpha-beta-depleted transplantation in children. Preparing the TCRbeta library involved the use of unique molecular identifiers. TCRdb re-derived calls from the PCR reads in MiXCR, one entry per CDR3 protein. The sample lists a few hundred thousand distinct CDR3 sequences, about 26% seen once, with about 2.5% in the top ten. This sample comprised PBMCs, obtained before TCRalphabeta/CD19-depleted stem cell transplant. The receptors were sampled from a girl aged 2-10 years with Fanconi anemia, due to receive a stem cell transplant.

The CDR3 DNA follows: TGCAGTGCTCAGAGGTCAGGGGAGGAGCAGTTCTTC. Amino acid sequence: CSAQRSGEEQFF. The chain recombines TRBV20-1 with TRBJ2-1; possible D gene TRBD1, 6 bases. Germline V gene sequence: CDR1 DFQATT, CDR2 SNEGSKA (reference sequence). V lost 5 bases and J 10 bases, leaving 15 bases between the germline ends. This CDR3 comprises 12 residues.

This chain links TRBV5-4 with TRBJ2-7; 12 bases agree with TRBD1. Germline CDR1 and CDR2: SGHNT and YYREEE (reference sequence). V dropped 1 base and J dropped 1; count of bases not matched to a gene: 12. The CDR3 runs to 19 residues. The CDR3 region is CASSLRDRGLIFPSYEQYF. In DNA, the CDR3 is TGTGCCAGCAGCTTGCGGGACAGGGGGCTTATTTTCCCTTCCTACGAGCAGTACTTC.

The chain joins TRBV29-1 to TRBJ1-2; maybe TRBD1 (5 bases). Trimming pared 2 bases from V and 4 bases from J, leaving 14 bases between. CDR1 SQVTM and CDR2 ANQGSEA come from the germline V gene. The CDR3 runs 14 residues. In nucleotides, the CDR3 is TGCAGCGTTGAAAGCTTGGGACCGCTCTATGGCTACACCTTC. Protein sequence: CSVESLGPLYGYTF.

The rearrangement joins TRBV11-2 to TRBJ2-7; D might be TRBD2 (5 bases). Between the trimmed V and J ends, which lost 3 bases and 2 bases, there was a span of 14 bases. CDR3 length: 15 amino acids. Germline V CDR1 and CDR2: SGHAT, FQNNGV. The CDR3 loop reads CASSFSPWRAYEQYF. DNA for the CDR3: TGTGCCAGCAGCTTCAGTCCCTGGCGGGCCTACGAGCAGTACTTC.

The chain joins TRBV7-6 to TRBJ2-2; 8 nucleotides agree with TRBD1. The germline gives CDR1 SGHVS, CDR2 FNYEAQ. Germline trimming cut 1 base from V and 4 bases from J; bases unmatched to any gene: 8. CDR3 size: 17 residues. The DNA for the CDR3 is TGTGCCAGCAGCTTAGAACTTCGGACAGGGACCACCGGGGAGCTGTTTTTT. Translated: CASSLELRTGTTGELFF. The variable domain in full, completed from reference TRBV7-6 and TRBJ2-2, reads GAGVSQSPRYKVTKRGQDVALRCDPISGHVSLYWYRQALGQGPEFLTYFNYEAQQDKSGLPNDRFSAERPEGSISTLTIQRTEQRDSAMYRCASSLELRTGTTGELFFGEGSRLTVL.

V and J are TRBV18 and TRBJ1-1, with D hard to call. CDR1 is KGHSH, CDR2 LQKENI, per germline. The ends were cut back, 5 bases at V and 1 base at J, with 17 bases in the middle. The CDR3 loop spans 16 amino acids. CDR3 protein: CASSTSRAEGNTEAFF. The CDR3 DNA follows: TGTGCCAGCTCAACATCCCGGGCCGAGGGGAACACTGAAGCTTTCTTT.

This clonotype has ten or more counts. The chain carries TRBV12-3 or TRBV12-4 and TRBJ2-5; unclear D gene. The V end lost 5 bases, the J end lost 1 base, and 5 bases lay between the germline ends. The CDR3 has 12 amino acids. The CDR3 loop is CASSRPQETQYF. The CDR3 DNA reads as TGTGCCAGCAGTCGCCCCCAAGAGACCCAGTACTTC.

This clonotype was observed many times. This chain joins TRBV29-1 and TRBJ2-5; TRBD1 agrees at 8 bases. Germline V gene data show CDR1 as SQVTM and CDR2 as ANQGSEA. The V gene end was trimmed by 5 bases and the J gene end by 3 bases; junction bases not matched to a gene: 5. The CDR3 consists of 13 residues. This chain's CDR3 is CSVTGGFEETQYF. DNA of the CDR3: TGCAGCGTTACAGGGGGTTTCGAAGAGACCCAGTACTTC.

This clonotype was detected many times. The chain carries TRBV27 and TRBJ2-1, with a weak D call TRBD2 (5 bases). Trimming took off 3 bases at V and 6 bases at J, with 15 bases between the two ends. Germline V gene data show CDR1 as MNHEY and CDR2 as SMNVEV (reference sequence). CDR3 length: 15 amino acids. Here the CDR3 DNA reads TGTGCCAGCAGTTTTTCGGGCCCACGGGGCAATGAGCAGTTCTTC. It translates to CASSFSGPRGNEQFF.

The V gene is TRBV20-1, the J gene TRBJ2-5; D unresolved. This CDR3 comprises 14 residues. Trimming left V 2 bases short and J 1 base short, with 11 bases between. Germline V gene data show CDR1 as DFQATT and CDR2 as SNEGSKA (reference sequence). CDR3 amino acids: CSARIDTIQETQYF. The CDR3 region has the DNA TGCAGTGCTAGAATAGACACGATCCAAGAGACCCAGTACTTC.

In this sample, this clonotype turned up a few times. V gene TRBV20-1 combines with J gene TRBJ2-7; TRBD1 matches at 8 bases. Germline values: CDR1 DFQATT, CDR2 SNEGSKA (reference sequence). The J segment lost 0 bases and the V segment lost 5 bases, leaving 12 bases of the junction unmatched. The CDR3 spans 16 residues. The CDR3 bases are TGCAGTGCTGATAATTTCCGGGACAGGTTCTCCTACGAGCAGTACTTC. This encodes CSADNFRDRFSYEQYF.

The V call is TRBV23-1, the J call TRBJ2-7; D is ambiguous. TRBV23-1 is placed among ORFs of uncertain function. The CDR3 sequence is 14 residues long. The CDR3 region is CAVDSAPNSYEQYF. The DNA of the CDR3 is TGCGCGGTGGATTCGGCCCCGAACTCCTACGAGCAGTACTTC.

There are a few counts of this clonotype. The CDR3 reads CASTQALTGEGYMDEQFF. As DNA, the CDR3 is TGTGCCAGCACCCAAGCCTTAACGGGAGAGGGGTATATGGATGAGCAGTTCTTC. This chain links TRBV25-1 with TRBJ2-1; a possible D gene is TRBD2 (6 bases). V dropped 7 bases and J dropped 8 bases, with 30 bases sitting between them. CDR3 length equals 18 residues. The V gene's germline CDR1 is MGHDK and CDR2 SYGVNS. The variable domain in full, completed from reference TRBV25-1 and TRBJ2-1, reads EADIYQTPRYLVIGTGKKITLECSQTMGHDKMYWYQQDPGMELHLIHYSYGVNSTEKGDLSSESTVSRIRTEHFPLTLESARPSHTSQYLCASTQALTGEGYMDEQFFGPGTRLTVL.